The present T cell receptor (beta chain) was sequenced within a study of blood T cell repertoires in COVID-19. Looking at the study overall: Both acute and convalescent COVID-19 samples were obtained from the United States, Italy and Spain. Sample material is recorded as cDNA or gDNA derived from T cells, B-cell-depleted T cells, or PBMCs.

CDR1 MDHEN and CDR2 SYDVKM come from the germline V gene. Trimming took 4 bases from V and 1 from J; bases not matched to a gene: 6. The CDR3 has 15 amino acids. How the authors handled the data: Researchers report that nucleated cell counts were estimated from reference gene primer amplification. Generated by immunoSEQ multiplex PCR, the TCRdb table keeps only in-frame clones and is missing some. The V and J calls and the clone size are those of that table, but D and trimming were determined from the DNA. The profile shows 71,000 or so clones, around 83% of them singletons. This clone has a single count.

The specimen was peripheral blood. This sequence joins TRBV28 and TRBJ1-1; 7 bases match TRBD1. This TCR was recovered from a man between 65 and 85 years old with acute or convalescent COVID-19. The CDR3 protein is CASSSPGQANTEAFF. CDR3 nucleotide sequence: TGTGCCAGCAGTTCACCTGGACAGGCGAACACTGAAGCTTTCTTT.